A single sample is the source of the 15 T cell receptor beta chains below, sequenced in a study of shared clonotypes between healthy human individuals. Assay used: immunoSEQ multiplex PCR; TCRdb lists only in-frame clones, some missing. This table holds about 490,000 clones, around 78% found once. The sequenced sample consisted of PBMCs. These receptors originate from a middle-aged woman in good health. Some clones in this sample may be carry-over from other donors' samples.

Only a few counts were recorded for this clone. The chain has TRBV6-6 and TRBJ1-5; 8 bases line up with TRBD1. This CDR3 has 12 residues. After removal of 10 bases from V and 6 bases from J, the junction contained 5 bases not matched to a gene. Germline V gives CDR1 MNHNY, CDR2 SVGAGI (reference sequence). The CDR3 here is CAIGQGSQPQHF. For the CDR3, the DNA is TGTGCCATAGGACAGGGCTCTCAGCCCCAGCATTTT.

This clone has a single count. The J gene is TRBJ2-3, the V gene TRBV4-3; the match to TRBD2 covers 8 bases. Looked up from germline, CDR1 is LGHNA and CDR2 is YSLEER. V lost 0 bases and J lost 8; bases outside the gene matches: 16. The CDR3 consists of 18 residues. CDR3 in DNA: TGCGCCAGCAGCCAAGATTCCCCGGGACTAGGCGAACTCGGTACGCAGTATTTT. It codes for CASSQDSPGLGELGTQYF.

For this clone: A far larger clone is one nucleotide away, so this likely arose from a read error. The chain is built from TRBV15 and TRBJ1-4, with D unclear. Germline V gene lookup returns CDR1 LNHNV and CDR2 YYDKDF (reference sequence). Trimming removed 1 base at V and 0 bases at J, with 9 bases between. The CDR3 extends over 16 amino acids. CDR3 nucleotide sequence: TGTGCCACCAGCAGAGGTGTGGCCGCAACTAATGAAAAACTGTTTTTT. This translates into CATSRGVAATNEKLFF.

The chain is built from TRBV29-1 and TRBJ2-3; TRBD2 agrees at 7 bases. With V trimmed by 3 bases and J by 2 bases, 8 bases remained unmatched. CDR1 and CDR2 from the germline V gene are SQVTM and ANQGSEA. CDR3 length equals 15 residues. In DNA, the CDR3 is TGCAGCGTTGAGCCCCCGGGACTAAACACAGATACGCAGTATTTT. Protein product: CSVEPPGLNTDTQYF.

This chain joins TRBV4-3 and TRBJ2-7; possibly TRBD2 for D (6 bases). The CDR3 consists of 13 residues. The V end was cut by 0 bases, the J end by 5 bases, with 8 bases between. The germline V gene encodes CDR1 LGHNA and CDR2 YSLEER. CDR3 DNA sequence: TGCGCCAGCAGCCAAGAGCGGAGGGACGAGCAGTACTTC. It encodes CASSQERRDEQYF.

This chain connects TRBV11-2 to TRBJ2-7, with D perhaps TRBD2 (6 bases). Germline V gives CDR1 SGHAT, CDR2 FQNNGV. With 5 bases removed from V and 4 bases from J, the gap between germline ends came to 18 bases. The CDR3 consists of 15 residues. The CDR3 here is CASSLSWDLLYEQYF. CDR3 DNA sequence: TGTGCCAGCAGCCTATCGTGGGACTTACTTTACGAGCAGTACTTC.

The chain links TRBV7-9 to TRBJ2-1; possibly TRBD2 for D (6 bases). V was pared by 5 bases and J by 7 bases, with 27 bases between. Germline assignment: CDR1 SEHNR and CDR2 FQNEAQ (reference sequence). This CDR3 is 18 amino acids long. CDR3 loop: CASSNLDAGLDRGNEQFF. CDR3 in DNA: TGTGCCAGCAGCAATTTGGACGCCGGACTCGACCGGGGGAATGAGCAGTTCTTC.

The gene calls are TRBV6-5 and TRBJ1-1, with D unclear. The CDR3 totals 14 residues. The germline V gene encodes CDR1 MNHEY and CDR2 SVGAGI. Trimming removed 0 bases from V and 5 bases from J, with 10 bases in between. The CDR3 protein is CASSYSGLRTEAFF. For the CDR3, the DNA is TGTGCCAGCAGTTACTCCGGGTTGAGGACTGAAGCTTTCTTT.

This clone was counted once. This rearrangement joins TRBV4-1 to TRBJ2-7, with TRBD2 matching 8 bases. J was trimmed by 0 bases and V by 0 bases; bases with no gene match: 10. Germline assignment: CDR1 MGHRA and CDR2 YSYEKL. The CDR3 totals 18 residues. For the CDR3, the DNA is TGCGCCAGCAGCCAAGAGGTCCCAACGGCGGGAGGCTCCTACGAGCAGTACTTC. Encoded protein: CASSQEVPTAGGSYEQYF.

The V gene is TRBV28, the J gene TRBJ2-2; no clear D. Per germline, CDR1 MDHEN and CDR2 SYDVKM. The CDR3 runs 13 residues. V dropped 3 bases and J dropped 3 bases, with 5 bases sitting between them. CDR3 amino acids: CASSFRYTGELFF. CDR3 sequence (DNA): TGTGCCAGCAGTTTTAGGTACACCGGGGAGCTGTTTTTT.

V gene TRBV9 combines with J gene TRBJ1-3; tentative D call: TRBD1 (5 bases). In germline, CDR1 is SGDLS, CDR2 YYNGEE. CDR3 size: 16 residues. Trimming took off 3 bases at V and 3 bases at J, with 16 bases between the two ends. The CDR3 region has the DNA TGTGCCAGCAGCGAGGGCGGGGGGAGTTATGGAAACACCATATATTTT. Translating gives CASSEGGGSYGNTIYF.

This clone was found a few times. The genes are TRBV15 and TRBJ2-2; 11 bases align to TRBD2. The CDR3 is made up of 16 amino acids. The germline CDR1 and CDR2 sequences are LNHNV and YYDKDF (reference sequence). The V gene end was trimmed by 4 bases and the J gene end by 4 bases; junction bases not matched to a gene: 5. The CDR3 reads CATSTPTSGVTGELFF. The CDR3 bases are TGTGCCACCAGCACCCCGACTAGCGGGGTCACCGGGGAGCTGTTTTTT.

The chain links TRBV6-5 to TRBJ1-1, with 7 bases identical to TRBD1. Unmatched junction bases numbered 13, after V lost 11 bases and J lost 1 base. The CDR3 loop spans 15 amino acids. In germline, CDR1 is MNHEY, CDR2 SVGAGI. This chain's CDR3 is CAGLVRGTENTEAFF. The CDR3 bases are TGTGCCGGCCTCGTAAGGGGGACAGAGAACACTGAAGCTTTCTTT.

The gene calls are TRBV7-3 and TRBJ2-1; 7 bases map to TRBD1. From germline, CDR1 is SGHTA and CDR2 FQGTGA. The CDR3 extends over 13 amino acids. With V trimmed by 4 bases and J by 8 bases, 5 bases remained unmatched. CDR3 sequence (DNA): TGTGCCAGCAGCTCCGACAGGGTCGATGAGCAGTTCTTC. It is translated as CASSSDRVDEQFF.

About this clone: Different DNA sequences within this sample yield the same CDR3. CDR3 sequence: CASSIGYEQYF. The CDR3 bases are TGTGCCAGTAGTATAGGATACGAGCAGTACTTC. This chain links TRBV19 with TRBJ2-7, with D uncertain. The V end lost 1 base, the J end lost 4 bases, and 2 bases lay between the germline ends. CDR1 is LNHDA, CDR2 SQIVND, per germline (reference sequence). There are 11 residues in the CDR3. Based on the CDR3 plus reference TRBV19 and TRBJ2-7, the full variable domain is DGGITQSPKYLFRKEGQNVTLSCEQNLNHDAMYWYRQDPGQGLRLIYYSQIVNDFQKGDIAEGYSVSREKKESFPLTVTSAQKNPTAFYLCASSIGYEQYFGPGTRLTVT.